This T cell receptor (beta chain) was profiled in a study of blood T cell repertoires in COVID-19 (dated by TCRdb to 2018 to 2020). About the investigation overall: Samples covering the acute and convalescent phases of COVID-19 were provided by collaborators in the United States, Italy and Spain. Where HLA class I and class II types were available, the types were taken from metadata supplied by the sample provider, not from assay-based typing. The material from the prospective study consisted of cDNA or gDNA derived from T cells, B-cell-depleted T cells, or PBMCs. The dataset comprised deeply sampled blood TCRbeta repertoires from subjects exposed to, actively infected with, or recovered from COVID-19. The repertoires were made available in a free public database intended to serve as a resource for research on the immune response to SARS-CoV-2. Samples were obtained from the ongoing ImmuneRACE study (first 160 participants) and from over a thousand subjects provided by 6 global collaborators. Nearly every sample came with metadata listing a de-identified subject ID, COVID-19 status, age in years and sex.

Results and caveats for the whole study, not just this receptor: Clinical and demographic metadata were provided uncurated, with the amount varying by source and participant.

With respect to this clone: Which antigen it targets is not known. Base-call qualities are not available, and no considerably larger clone is one nucleotide away.

At one collaborating source in Seattle, patients were enrolled during active infection and were followed longitudinally through the course of disease. Collaborating institutions collected whole blood in K2EDTA tubes following their own protocols. For TCRbeta analysis, collaborator samples were shipped as frozen whole blood, as isolated PBMCs, or as DNA extracted from either sample type. The immunoSEQ Assay, a bias-controlled multiplex PCR, was used to amplify TCRbeta CDR3 regions from genomic DNA. In the paper's pipeline: Within the assay, amplification of reference gene primers was used to estimate how many nucleated cells each sample contained. To quantify the absolute abundance of each unique TCRbeta CDR3 rearrangement, sequence reads were collapsed and filtered. Productive Simpson clonality was computed per sample as the square root of Simpson's diversity index over productive rearrangements. Imported from immuneACCESS, the table was reduced by TCRdb to in-frame sequences with V and J called. These copies leave out some clones; in studies compared against another copy, an unresolved V gene accounts for under half, and the cause of the remainder is not known. Clone size and V and J calls were adopted from that table, with D and trimming inferred from the DNA. For this sample the table gives over 150,000 clones, of which about 87% were detected only once. The biggest ten clones account for 2.5% to 3% of the sample.

V lost 10 bases and J lost 6 bases; the stretch between them is 15 bases long. Measured from the cysteine to the phenylalanine, the CDR3 is 13 residues long. Kept here is only the CDR3 DNA, which spans 39 bases and is read in frame from base 1. The germline V gene encodes CDR1 LNHDA and CDR2 SQIVND (reference sequence). The sequenced sample was peripheral blood. This clonotype was obtained from a woman aged 80 or over with COVID-19, enrolled during active disease. Recombination joined TRBV19 with TRBJ1-4; D gene: possibly TRBD1, on 5 matching bases. CDR3 loop: CATGQTPDEKLFF. The DNA sequence is as follows: TGTGCCACAGGACAAACTCCCGATGAAAAACTGTTTTTT.